Presented here are 32 T cell receptor beta chains from one specimen sequenced in a study of blood T cell repertoires in COVID-19. The assay was immunoSEQ multiplex PCR, and TCRdb's table has in-frame clones only and misses some. The sample shows 150,000 to 200,000 clones, less than 90% of them seen only once. Sequenced: PBMCs or T cells enriched from blood (not recorded which). The source is a human donor with acute COVID-19. The donor label of this sample is uncertain.

This sequence joins TRBV2 and TRBJ1-1; D perhaps matches TRBD1 (5 bases). V gave up 3 bases and J gave up 7 bases, with 15 bases separating them. CDR1 and CDR2 from the germline V gene are SNHLY and FYNNEI. CDR3 size: 14 residues. This CDR3 is CASSDSVGAIEAFF. CDR3 sequence (DNA): TGTGCCAGCAGTGATTCAGTAGGGGCAATTGAAGCTTTCTTT.

The chain links TRBV7-2 to TRBJ2-3; no clear D. In germline, CDR1 is SGHTA, CDR2 FQGNSA. V dropped 4 bases and J dropped 5 bases, with 10 bases sitting between them. The CDR3 covers 13 residues. The CDR3 sequence is CASSSNHRDTQYF. Written as DNA, the CDR3 is TGTGCCAGCAGCTCTAACCATAGAGATACGCAGTATTTT.

The chain links TRBV10-3 to TRBJ2-1; D uncertain. Germline V gene data show CDR1 as ENHRY and CDR2 as SYGVKD. With 0 bases removed from V and 8 bases from J, the gap between germline ends came to 14 bases. The CDR3 loop spans 15 amino acids. Written as DNA, the CDR3 is TGTGCCATCAGTGAGTCACTGGCACCTCAGGATGAGCAGTTCTTC. Protein sequence: CAISESLAPQDEQFF.

This chain joins TRBV19 and TRBJ1-5, with D perhaps matching TRBD1 (5 bases). This CDR3 has 15 residues. Trimming pared 4 bases from V and 0 bases from J, leaving 10 bases between. The germline gives CDR1 LNHDA, CDR2 SQIVND (reference sequence). The CDR3 here is CASSTLQGSNQPQHF. The CDR3 region has the DNA TGTGCCAGTAGTACGCTTCAGGGTAGCAATCAGCCCCAGCATTTT.

The chain recombines TRBV4-2 with TRBJ2-6; 8 positions match TRBD1. V gave up 4 bases and J gave up 0 bases; unmatched junction bases: 8. The CDR3 has 18 amino acids. The germline CDR1 and CDR2 sequences are LGHNA and YNFKEQ. The CDR3: CASSPAQGDGSGANVLTF. In DNA, the CDR3 is TGTGCCAGCAGCCCGGCACAGGGGGATGGCTCTGGGGCCAACGTCCTGACTTTC.

The gene calls are TRBV5-6 and TRBJ1-2; TRBD1 is a possible D gene (5 bases). Germline CDR1 reads SGHDT; CDR2 reads YYEEEE. V lost 4 bases and J 1 base, leaving 17 bases between the germline ends. This CDR3 region has 16 residues. CDR3 protein: CASSPVTGDFNYGYTF. CDR3 nucleotides: TGTGCCAGCAGCCCGGTGACGGGGGATTTTAACTATGGCTACACCTTC.

The rearrangement joins TRBV21-1 to TRBJ2-5; the DNA was not used to check the table's D call, TRBD2. TRBV21-1 is a pseudogene locus. The CDR3 is 15 amino acids. The CDR3 DNA sequence: TGTGCCAGCAGCAGGTCTGCGGGGATGCGGGAGACCCAGTACTTC. The encoded protein is CASSRSAGMRETQYF.

The gene calls are TRBV7-2 and TRBJ1-2, with TRBD1 as a possible D gene (5 bases). The germline V and J ends were trimmed by 3 bases and 1 base, with 9 bases remaining between them. The CDR3 is 14 amino acids. From germline, CDR1 is SGHTA and CDR2 FQGNSA. Written as DNA, the CDR3 is TGTGCCAGCAGCTTCGGCGGGGGTAACTATGGCTACACCTTC. It specifies CASSFGGGNYGYTF.

The DNA of the CDR3 is TGTGCCATCAGTCGGACTAGCGGGGGGGCGACAGATACGCAGTATTTT. It encodes CAISRTSGGATDTQYF. This chain links TRBV10-3 with TRBJ2-3; 15 bases are a match to TRBD2. The J segment lost 3 bases and the V segment lost 5 bases, leaving 3 bases of the junction unmatched. The CDR3 runs 16 residues. Looked up from germline, CDR1 is ENHRY and CDR2 is SYGVKD.

V usage is TRBV13 and J usage is TRBJ2-1, with 8 bases that match TRBD2. V was pared by 6 bases and J by 5 bases, with 21 bases of the junction left unmatched. There are 19 residues in the CDR3. In germline, CDR1 is PRHDT, CDR2 FYEKMQ (reference sequence). In DNA, the CDR3 is TGTGCCAGCAGTCATACCGCGGGGGGCACGTCAAAGGATAACAATGAGCAGTTCTTC. The encoded protein is CASSHTAGGTSKDNNEQFF.

The gene calls are TRBV5-6 and TRBJ1-1; D perhaps matches TRBD1 (6 bases). The germline V and J ends were trimmed by 4 bases and 3 bases, with 10 bases remaining between them. CDR3 length equals 13 residues. Germline CDR1 and CDR2: SGHDT and YYEEEE. In DNA form, the CDR3 reads TGTGCCAGCAGCCTCGACAGGTACACTGAAGCTTTCTTT. Its protein product is CASSLDRYTEAFF.

V usage is TRBV7-8 and J usage is TRBJ2-6; TRBD1 agrees at 8 bases. The CDR3 runs 16 residues. The germline CDR1 and CDR2 sequences are SGHVS and FQNEAQ. Germline trimming cut 5 bases from V and 0 bases from J; bases unmatched to any gene: 3. CDR3 in amino acids: CASSQTGASGANVLTF. The CDR3 DNA reads as TGTGCCAGCAGCCAGACAGGGGCCTCTGGGGCCAACGTCCTGACTTTC.

The genes are TRBV30 and TRBJ2-5; D is perhaps TRBD2 (6 bases). V gave up 2 bases and J gave up 5 bases, with 9 bases separating them. CDR1 and CDR2 from the germline V gene are GTSNPN and SVGIG (reference sequence). This CDR3 has 12 residues. CDR3 region: CAWSPSGETQYF. As DNA, the CDR3 is TGTGCCTGGAGTCCCAGCGGGGAGACCCAGTACTTC.

The rearrangement uses TRBV19 and TRBJ2-3; 13 nucleotides match TRBD2. The germline V gene encodes CDR1 LNHDA and CDR2 SQIVND (reference sequence). After removal of 7 bases from V and 2 bases from J, the junction contained 6 bases not matched to a gene. This CDR3 contains 16 residues. The CDR3 is CASTPGLAGLTDTQYF. The CDR3 DNA sequence: TGTGCCAGTACCCCGGGACTAGCGGGGCTCACAGATACGCAGTATTTT.

There are a few counts of this clone. The rearrangement links TRBV4-1 to TRBJ2-2; D perhaps matches TRBD1 (5 bases). CDR1 MGHRA and CDR2 YSYEKL come from the germline V gene. Deletions cut 3 bases from V and 5 bases from J, with 10 bases between. The CDR3 covers 14 residues. The DNA for the CDR3 is TGCGCCAGCAGCCAGAGTGGGGCGACCGGGGAGCTGTTTTTT. Its protein is CASSQSGATGELFF.

The chain has TRBV9 and TRBJ2-5, with D uncertain. Trimming pared 0 bases from V and 1 base from J, leaving 10 bases between. CDR1 and CDR2 from the germline V gene are SGDLS and YYNGEE. The CDR3 has 15 residues. CDR3 nucleotide sequence: TGTGCCAGCAGCGTAGGTTTTGGCGGCCAAGAGACCCAGTACTTC. It specifies CASSVGFGGQETQYF.

The chain recombines TRBV7-9 with TRBJ2-3; 12 positions agree with TRBD2. CDR1 is SEHNR and CDR2 is FQNEAQ in the germline V gene (reference sequence). This CDR3 is built from 15 residues. Trimming removed 7 bases from V and 5 bases from J; junction bases left unmatched: 7. The CDR3 DNA follows: TGTGCCAGCACCCTAGCGGGGGGGCTGGGAGATACGCAGTATTTT. Protein product: CASTLAGGLGDTQYF. Drawing the rest from reference TRBV7-9 and TRBJ2-3, the complete variable domain is DTGVSQNPRHKITKRGQNVTFRCDPISEHNRLYWYRQTLGQGPEFLTYFQNEAQLEKSRLLSDRFSAERPKGSFSTLEIQRTEQGDSAMYLCASTLAGGLGDTQYFGPGTRLTVL.

The CDR3: CATSGGPTTGANVLTF. Written as DNA, the CDR3 is TGTGCCACCAGTGGGGGCCCGACGACTGGGGCCAACGTCCTGACTTTC. V is TRBV15 and J is TRBJ2-6; D is possibly TRBD1 (6 bases). V was cut by 6 bases and J by 2 bases, with 14 bases left in between. The CDR3 loop spans 16 amino acids. The germline V gene encodes CDR1 LNHNV and CDR2 YYDKDF (reference sequence).

This clone has a handful of counts. Its ends do not fully match the called genes, so a read error is possible. The gene calls are TRBV12-3 or TRBV12-4 and TRBJ2-7; TRBD1 aligns across 8 bases. There are 13 residues in the CDR3. The CDR3 region is CASRRTGSPAQDF. CDR3 nucleotides: TGTGCCAGCAGGCGGACAGGGAGTCCCGCACAGGACTTC.

The chain has TRBV10-3 and TRBJ1-4; 8 positions match TRBD1. This CDR3 spans 16 amino acids. Looked up from germline, CDR1 is ENHRY and CDR2 is SYGVKD. Trimming removed 3 bases from V and 7 bases from J; junction bases left unmatched: 10. For the CDR3, the DNA is TGTGCCATCAGTGATCAAGGACAGGGAGGCGGTGAAAAACTGTTTTTT. Amino acids: CAISDQGQGGGEKLFF.

The CDR3 spells CASSDGWPESDYTF. The CDR3 region has the DNA TGCGCCAGCAGTGATGGCTGGCCGGAAAGCGACTACACCTTC. The chain combines TRBV10-2 with TRBJ1-2; D ambiguous. V shed 3 bases and J shed 10 bases, with 18 bases lying between them. The CDR3 spans 14 residues. Germline loops: CDR1 WSHSY, CDR2 SAAADI.

The genes are TRBV29-1 and TRBJ1-1; D gene uncertain. Germline CDR1 SQVTM, CDR2 ANQGSEA. The V gene lost 1 base and the J gene lost 7 bases, with 7 bases spanning the gap. This CDR3 has 11 residues. CDR3 DNA sequence: TGCAGCGTTGAAGTCCACGGTGAAGCTTTCTTT. Translation: CSVEVHGEAFF.

This clone has only one observation. The chain couples TRBV5-6 to TRBJ1-3; D perhaps matches TRBD1 (5 bases). The CDR3 has 16 residues. Germline assignment: CDR1 SGHDT and CDR2 YYEEEE. The germline V and J ends were trimmed by 1 base and 0 bases, with 11 bases remaining between them. CDR3 amino acids: CASSLMGPGSGNTIYF. In DNA, the CDR3 is TGTGCCAGCAGCTTGATGGGGCCAGGCTCTGGAAACACCATATATTTT.

The V call is TRBV27, the J call TRBJ2-5; a weak D match, TRBD2 (6 bases). V was trimmed by 2 bases and J by 5 bases, leaving 15 bases between them. The CDR3 sequence is 15 residues long. Germline V gene data show CDR1 as MNHEY and CDR2 as SMNVEV (reference sequence). CDR3 region: CASSLAGTVKETQYF. The DNA of the CDR3 is TGTGCCAGCAGTTTAGCCGGGACTGTTAAGGAGACCCAGTACTTC.

The chain has TRBV30 and TRBJ1-4; the match to TRBD1 covers 7 bases. With V trimmed by 0 bases and J by 3 bases, 4 bases remained unmatched. Per the germline V gene, CDR1 is GTSNPN and CDR2 is SVGIG (reference sequence). The CDR3 is 15 amino acids. CDR3 nucleotides: TGTGCCTGGAGTGTCACAGGGGACCCTAATGAAAAACTGTTTTTT. Translated, it gives CAWSVTGDPNEKLFF.

V and J are TRBV5-1 and TRBJ2-5; 11 bases match TRBD2. Germline lookup yields CDR1 SGHRS and CDR2 YFSETQ. This CDR3 spans 16 amino acids. Germline trimming cut 4 bases from V and 2 bases from J; bases unmatched to any gene: 7. The CDR3 protein is CASSPRLAGSQETQYF. CDR3 nucleotides: TGCGCCAGCAGCCCCCGACTAGCGGGGTCTCAAGAGACCCAGTACTTC.

The chain has TRBV7-9 and TRBJ1-1; possible D gene TRBD1, 5 bases. The CDR3 loop spans 15 amino acids. With 2 bases removed from V and 5 bases from J, the gap between germline ends came to 15 bases. Per the germline V gene, CDR1 is SEHNR and CDR2 is FQNEAQ (reference sequence). For the CDR3, the DNA is TGTGCCAGCAGCTTAACCCGGGACGGGGGAACTGAAGCTTTCTTT. Its translation: CASSLTRDGGTEAFF.

The chain employs TRBV9 and TRBJ2-7; 10 bases agree with TRBD1. With V trimmed by 2 bases and J by 0 bases, 2 bases remained unmatched. There are 15 residues in the CDR3. The germline V gene encodes CDR1 SGDLS and CDR2 YYNGEE. The DNA of the CDR3 is TGTGCCAGCAGCGTTGGGACAGGGGCCTCCTACGAGCAGTACTTC. Residues: CASSVGTGASYEQYF.

The chain employs TRBV6-5 and TRBJ1-1; 8 nucleotides align to TRBD1. Unmatched junction bases numbered 2, after V lost 8 bases and J lost 0 bases. This CDR3 contains 13 residues. Germline V lookup: CDR1 MNHEY, CDR2 SVGAGI. CDR3 DNA sequence: TGTGCCAGCGGACAGGGCCTGAACACTGAAGCTTTCTTT. Its protein product is CASGQGLNTEAFF.

The CDR3 DNA is TGTGCCAGCAGCTTACAGACAACCAACATTCAGTACTTC. Translating it yields CASSLQTTNIQYF. The chain has TRBV7-9 and TRBJ2-4; D not resolved. This CDR3 contains 13 residues. The V and J ends lost 2 bases and 7 bases respectively, with 9 bases between them. The V gene's germline CDR1 is SEHNR and CDR2 FQNEAQ (reference sequence). The full variable domain, with the rest looked up from reference TRBV7-9 and TRBJ2-4, is DTGVSQNPRHKITKRGQNVTFRCDPISEHNRLYWYRQTLGQGPEFLTYFQNEAQLEKSRLLSDRFSAERPKGSFSTLEIQRTEQGDSAMYLCASSLQTTNIQYFGAGTRLSVL.

This clone was found a few times. The J gene is TRBJ2-1, the V gene TRBV11-2; 16 bases agree with TRBD2. The germline V gene has CDR1 SGHAT and CDR2 FQNNGV. The CDR3 totals 17 residues. The V segment lost 6 bases and the J segment 2 bases; nucleotides outside the gene matches: 4. For the CDR3, the DNA is TGTGCCAGCAGGACGGGACTAGCGGGGGGGACCTACAATGAGCAGTTCTTC. Translation gives CASRTGLAGGTYNEQFF.

This clone was counted between two and nine times. The chain employs TRBV19 and TRBJ2-3, with TRBD2 identical over 10 bases. CDR1 is LNHDA, CDR2 SQIVND, per germline (reference sequence). The CDR3 extends over 17 amino acids. Losses at the gene ends were 5 bases for V and 4 bases for J; bases not matched to a gene: 12. The CDR3 nucleotides are TGTGCCAGTAGTCTAAGTGCCAGCGGGGGGGCGTCAGATACGCAGTATTTT. Protein sequence: CASSLSASGGASDTQYF. Combining the CDR3 with reference TRBV19 and TRBJ2-3 gives the whole variable domain DGGITQSPKYLFRKEGQNVTLSCEQNLNHDAMYWYRQDPGQGLRLIYYSQIVNDFQKGDIAEGYSVSREKKESFPLTVTSAQKNPTAFYLCASSLSASGGASDTQYFGPGTRLTVL.